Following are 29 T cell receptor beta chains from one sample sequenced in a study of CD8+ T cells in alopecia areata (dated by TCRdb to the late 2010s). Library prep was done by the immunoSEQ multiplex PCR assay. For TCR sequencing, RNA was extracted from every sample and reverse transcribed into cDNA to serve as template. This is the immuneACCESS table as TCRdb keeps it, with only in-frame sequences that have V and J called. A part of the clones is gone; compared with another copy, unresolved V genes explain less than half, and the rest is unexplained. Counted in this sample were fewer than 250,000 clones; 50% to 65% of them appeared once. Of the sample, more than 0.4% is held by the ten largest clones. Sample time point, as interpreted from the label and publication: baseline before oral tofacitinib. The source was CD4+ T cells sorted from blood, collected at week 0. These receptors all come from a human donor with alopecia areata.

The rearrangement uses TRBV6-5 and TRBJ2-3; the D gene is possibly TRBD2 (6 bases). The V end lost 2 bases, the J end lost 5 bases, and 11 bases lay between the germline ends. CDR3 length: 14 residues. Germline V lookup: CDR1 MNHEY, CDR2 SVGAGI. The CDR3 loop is CASSYGGKKDTQYF. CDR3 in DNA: TGTGCCAGCAGTTACGGGGGGAAGAAAGATACGCAGTATTTT.

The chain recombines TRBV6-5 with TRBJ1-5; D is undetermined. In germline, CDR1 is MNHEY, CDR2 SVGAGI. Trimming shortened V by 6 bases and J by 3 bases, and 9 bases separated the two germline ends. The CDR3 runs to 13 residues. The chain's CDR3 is CASRVGDNQPQHF. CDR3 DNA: TGTGCCAGCAGGGTAGGAGACAATCAGCCCCAGCATTTT.

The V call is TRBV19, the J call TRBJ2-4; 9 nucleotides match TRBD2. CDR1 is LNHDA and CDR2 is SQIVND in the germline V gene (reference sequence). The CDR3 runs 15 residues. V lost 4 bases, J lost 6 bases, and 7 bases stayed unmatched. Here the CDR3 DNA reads TGTGCCAGTAGTACCATAGCGGGGGAACGAAACATTCAGTACTTC. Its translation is CASSTIAGERNIQYF.

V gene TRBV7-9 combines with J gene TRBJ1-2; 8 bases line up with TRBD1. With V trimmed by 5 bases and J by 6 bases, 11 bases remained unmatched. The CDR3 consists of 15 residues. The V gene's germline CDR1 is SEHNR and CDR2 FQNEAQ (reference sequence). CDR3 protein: CASSRTGSNSDGYTF. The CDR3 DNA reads TGTGCCAGCAGCCGGACAGGGTCTAACTCCGATGGCTACACCTTC.

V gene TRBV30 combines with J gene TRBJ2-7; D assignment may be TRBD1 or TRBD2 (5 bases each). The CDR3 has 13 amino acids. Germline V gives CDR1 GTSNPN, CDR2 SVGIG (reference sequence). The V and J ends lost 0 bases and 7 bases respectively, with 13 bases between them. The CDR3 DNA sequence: TGTGCCTGGAGTGTACCGGGGCCCAGGGAGCAGTACTTC. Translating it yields CAWSVPGPREQYF.

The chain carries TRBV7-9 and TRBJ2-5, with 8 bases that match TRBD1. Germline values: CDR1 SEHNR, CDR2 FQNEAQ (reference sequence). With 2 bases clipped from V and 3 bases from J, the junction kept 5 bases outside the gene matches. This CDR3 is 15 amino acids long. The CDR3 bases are TGTGCCAGCAGCTTACGCGGACAGGGAGAAGAGACCCAGTACTTC. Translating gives CASSLRGQGEETQYF.

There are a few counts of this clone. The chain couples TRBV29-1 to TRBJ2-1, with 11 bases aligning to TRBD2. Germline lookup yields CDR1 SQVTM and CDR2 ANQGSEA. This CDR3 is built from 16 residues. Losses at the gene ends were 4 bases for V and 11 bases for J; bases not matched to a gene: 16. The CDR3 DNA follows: TGCAGCGTTGGAGGGACTAGCGGCATACTACCTCGGCAGCAGTTCTTC. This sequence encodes CSVGGTSGILPRQQFF.

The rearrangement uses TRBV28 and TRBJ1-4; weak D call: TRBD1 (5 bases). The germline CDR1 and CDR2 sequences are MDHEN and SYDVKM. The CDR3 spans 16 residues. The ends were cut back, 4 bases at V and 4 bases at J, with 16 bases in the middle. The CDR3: CASSSAGRGDNEKLFF. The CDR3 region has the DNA TGTGCCAGCAGTTCCGCGGGCCGGGGGGATAATGAAAAACTGTTTTTT.

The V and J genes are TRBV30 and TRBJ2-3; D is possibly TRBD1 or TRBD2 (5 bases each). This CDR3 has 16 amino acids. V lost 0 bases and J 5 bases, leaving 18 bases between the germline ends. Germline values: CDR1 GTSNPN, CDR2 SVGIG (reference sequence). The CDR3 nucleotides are TGTGCCTGGAGTGTACGGGGCCCAGGGAGAGTAGATACGCAGTATTTT. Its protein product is CAWSVRGPGRVDTQYF.

The DNA for the CDR3 is TGTGCCAGCAGTGGCCTCGGGCAGTTCTTC. Amino acid sequence: CASSGLGQFF. The rearrangement joins TRBV25-1 to TRBJ2-1; D not resolved. V was trimmed by 4 bases and J by 12 bases, leaving 7 bases between them. Germline V gives CDR1 MGHDK, CDR2 SYGVNS. CDR3 length equals 10 residues.

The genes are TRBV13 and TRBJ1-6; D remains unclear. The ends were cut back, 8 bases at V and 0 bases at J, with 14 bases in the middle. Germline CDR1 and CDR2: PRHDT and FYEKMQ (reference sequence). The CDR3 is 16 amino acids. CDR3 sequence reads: CASQEGSSSYNSPLHF. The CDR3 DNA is TGTGCCAGCCAGGAGGGCTCGAGCTCCTATAATTCACCCCTCCACTTT.

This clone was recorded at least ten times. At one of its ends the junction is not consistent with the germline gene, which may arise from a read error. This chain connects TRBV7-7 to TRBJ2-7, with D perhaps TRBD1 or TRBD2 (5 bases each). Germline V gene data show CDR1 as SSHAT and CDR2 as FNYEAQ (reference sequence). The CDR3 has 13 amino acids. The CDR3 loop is CASSRGARDQQYF. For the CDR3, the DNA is TGTGCTAGCAGCCGAGGGGCTAGGGACCAGCAGTACTTC. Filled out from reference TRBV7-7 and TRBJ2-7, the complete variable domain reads GAGVSQSPRYKVTKRGQDVTLRCDPISSHATLYWYQQALGQGPEFLTYFNYEAQPDKSGLPSDRFSAERPEGSISTLTIQRTEQRDSAMYRCASSRGARDQQYFGPGTRLTVT.

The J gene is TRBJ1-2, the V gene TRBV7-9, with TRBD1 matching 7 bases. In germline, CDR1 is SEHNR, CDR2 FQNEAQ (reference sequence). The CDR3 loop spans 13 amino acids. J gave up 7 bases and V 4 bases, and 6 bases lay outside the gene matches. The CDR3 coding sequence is TGTGCCAGCAGCTCAGGACAGGAACGTGGCTACACCTTC. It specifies CASSSGQERGYTF.

This CDR3 reads CASSPTGTGYPPLHF. The CDR3 region has the DNA TGTGCCAGCAGTCCGACTGGGACGGGGTATCCACCCCTCCACTTT. The chain employs TRBV28 and TRBJ1-6, with D possibly TRBD1 on 5 matching bases. The CDR3 extends over 15 amino acids. The V end lost 5 bases, the J end lost 11 bases, and 19 bases lay between the germline ends. Germline CDR1 MDHEN, CDR2 SYDVKM.

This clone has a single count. The CDR3 here is CASSSQGGIYGYTF. The CDR3, as DNA: TGTGCCAGCAGTTCCCAAGGGGGGATCTATGGCTACACCTTC. The chain combines TRBV2 with TRBJ1-2; D may be TRBD1 (6 bases). The CDR3 runs 14 residues. V lost 5 bases, J lost 4 bases, and 14 bases lay in between. Germline V gene data show CDR1 as SNHLY and CDR2 as FYNNEI.

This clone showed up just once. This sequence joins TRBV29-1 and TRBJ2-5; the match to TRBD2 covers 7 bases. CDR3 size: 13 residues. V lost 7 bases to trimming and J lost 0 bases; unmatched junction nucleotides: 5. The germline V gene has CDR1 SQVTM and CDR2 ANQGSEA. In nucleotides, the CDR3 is TGCAGCGGGCGGGAGCCTAACCAAGAGACCCAGTACTTC. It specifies CSGREPNQETQYF.

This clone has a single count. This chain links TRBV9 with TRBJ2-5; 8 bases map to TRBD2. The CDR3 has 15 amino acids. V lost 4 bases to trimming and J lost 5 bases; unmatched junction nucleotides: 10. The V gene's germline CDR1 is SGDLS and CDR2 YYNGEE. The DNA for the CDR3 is TGTGCCAGCAGCTTTAGCGCGGGAGGAATGGAGACCCAGTACTTC. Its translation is CASSFSAGGMETQYF.

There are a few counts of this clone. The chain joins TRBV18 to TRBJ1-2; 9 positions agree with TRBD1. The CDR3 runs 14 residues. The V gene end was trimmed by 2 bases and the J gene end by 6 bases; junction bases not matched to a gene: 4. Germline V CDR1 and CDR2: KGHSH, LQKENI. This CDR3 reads CASSPSDRGDGYTF. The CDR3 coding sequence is TGTGCCAGCTCACCATCTGACAGGGGGGATGGCTACACCTTC.

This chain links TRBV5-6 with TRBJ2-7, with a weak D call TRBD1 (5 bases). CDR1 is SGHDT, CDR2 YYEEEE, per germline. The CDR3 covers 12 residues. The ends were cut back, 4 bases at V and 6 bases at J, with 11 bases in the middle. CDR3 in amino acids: CASSPQGSEQYF. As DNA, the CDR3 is TGTGCCAGCAGCCCGCAGGGAAGCGAGCAGTACTTC.

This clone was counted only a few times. The CDR3 DNA follows: TGTGCCAGCAGTTCCAGAGGACAGGGGAACACTGAAGCTTTCTTT. Amino acids: CASSSRGQGNTEAFF. J is TRBJ1-1 and V is TRBV6-6; 8 positions agree with TRBD1. Per germline, CDR1 MNHNY and CDR2 SVGAGI (reference sequence). Germline trimming cut 4 bases from V and 1 base from J; bases unmatched to any gene: 5. The CDR3 has 15 residues.

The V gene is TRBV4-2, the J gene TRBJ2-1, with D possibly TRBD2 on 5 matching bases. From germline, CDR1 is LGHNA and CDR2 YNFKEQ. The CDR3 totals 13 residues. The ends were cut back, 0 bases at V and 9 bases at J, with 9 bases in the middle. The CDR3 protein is CASSQDTAGEQFF. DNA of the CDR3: TGTGCCAGCAGCCAAGATACGGCGGGTGAGCAGTTCTTC.

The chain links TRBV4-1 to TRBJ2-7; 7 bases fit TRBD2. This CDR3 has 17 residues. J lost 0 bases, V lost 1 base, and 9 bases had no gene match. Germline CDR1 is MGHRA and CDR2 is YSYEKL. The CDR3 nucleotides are TGCGCCAGCAGCCAAGTACTAGCGCTCGAGTACTCCTACGAGCAGTACTTC. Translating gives CASSQVLALEYSYEQYF.

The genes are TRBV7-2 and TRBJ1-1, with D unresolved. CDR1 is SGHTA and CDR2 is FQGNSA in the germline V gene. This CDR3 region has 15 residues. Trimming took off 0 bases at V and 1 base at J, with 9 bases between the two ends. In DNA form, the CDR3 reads TGTGCCAGCAGCTTAGCACCGAAGGGGAACACTGAAGCTTTCTTT. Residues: CASSLAPKGNTEAFF.

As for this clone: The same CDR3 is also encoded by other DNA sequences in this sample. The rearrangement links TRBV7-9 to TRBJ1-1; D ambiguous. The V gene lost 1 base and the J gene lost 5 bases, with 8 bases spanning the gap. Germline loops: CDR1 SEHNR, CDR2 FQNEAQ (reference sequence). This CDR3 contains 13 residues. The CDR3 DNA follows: TGTGCCAGCAGCTTAGAGTCGGGGACTGAAGCTTTCTTT. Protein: CASSLESGTEAFF.

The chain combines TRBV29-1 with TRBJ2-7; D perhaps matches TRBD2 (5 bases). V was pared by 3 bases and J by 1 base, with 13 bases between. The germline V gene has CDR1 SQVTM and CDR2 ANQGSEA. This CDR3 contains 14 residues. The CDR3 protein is CSVDAGFGSYEQYF. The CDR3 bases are TGCAGCGTTGATGCGGGTTTCGGGTCCTACGAGCAGTACTTC.

The CDR3 bases are TGTGCCAGCAGTTTAAAGGGCTACGAGCAGTACTTC. Amino acids: CASSLKGYEQYF. This chain joins TRBV28 and TRBJ2-7; D remains unclear. Germline V lookup: CDR1 MDHEN, CDR2 SYDVKM. V was clipped by 2 bases and J by 3 bases, with 5 bases between them. The CDR3 spans 12 residues.

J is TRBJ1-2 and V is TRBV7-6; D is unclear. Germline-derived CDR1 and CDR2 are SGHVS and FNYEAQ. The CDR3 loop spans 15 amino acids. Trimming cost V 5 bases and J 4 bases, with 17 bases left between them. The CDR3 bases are TGTGCCAGCAGCCCGCGACGGGAGCCAATCTATGGCTACACCTTC. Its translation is CASSPRREPIYGYTF.

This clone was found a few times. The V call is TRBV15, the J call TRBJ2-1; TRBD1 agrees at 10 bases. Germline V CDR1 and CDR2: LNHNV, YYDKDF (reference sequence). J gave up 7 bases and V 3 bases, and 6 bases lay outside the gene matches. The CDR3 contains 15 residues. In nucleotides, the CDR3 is TGTGCCACCAGCAGGGCCGGACAGGGGGAAAATGAGCAGTTCTTC. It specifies CATSRAGQGENEQFF.

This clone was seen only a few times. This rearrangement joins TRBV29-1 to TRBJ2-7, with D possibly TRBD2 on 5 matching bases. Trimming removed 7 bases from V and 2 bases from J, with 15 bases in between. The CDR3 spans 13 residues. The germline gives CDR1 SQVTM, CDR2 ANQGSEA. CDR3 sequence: CSAEDPRAYEQYF. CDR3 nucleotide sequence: TGCAGCGCCGAGGACCCGAGGGCCTACGAGCAGTACTTC.